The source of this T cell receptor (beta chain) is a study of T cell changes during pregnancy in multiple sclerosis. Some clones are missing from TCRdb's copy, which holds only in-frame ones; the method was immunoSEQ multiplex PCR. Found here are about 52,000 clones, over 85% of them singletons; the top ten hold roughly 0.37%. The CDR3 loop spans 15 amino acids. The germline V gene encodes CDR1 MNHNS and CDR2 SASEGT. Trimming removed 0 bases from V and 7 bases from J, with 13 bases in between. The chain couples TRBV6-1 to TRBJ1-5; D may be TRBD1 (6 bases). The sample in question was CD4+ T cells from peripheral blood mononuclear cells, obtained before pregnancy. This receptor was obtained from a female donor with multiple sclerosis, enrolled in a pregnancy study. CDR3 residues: CASSEAQGSLQPQHF. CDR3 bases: TGTGCCAGCAGTGAAGCGCAGGGGAGTTTGCAGCCCCAGCATTTT.